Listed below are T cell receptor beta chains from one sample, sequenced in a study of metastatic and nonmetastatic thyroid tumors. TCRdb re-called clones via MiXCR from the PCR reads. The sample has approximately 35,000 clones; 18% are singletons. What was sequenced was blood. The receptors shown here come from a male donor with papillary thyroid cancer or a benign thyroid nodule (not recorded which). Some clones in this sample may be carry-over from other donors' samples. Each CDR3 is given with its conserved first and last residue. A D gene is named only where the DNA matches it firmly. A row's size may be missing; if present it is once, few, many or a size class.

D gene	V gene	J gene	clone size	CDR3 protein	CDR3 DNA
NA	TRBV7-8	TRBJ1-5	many	CASSLASPGLNQPQHF	TGTGCCAGCAGCTTAGCAAGTCCGGGACTTAATCAGCCCCAGCATTTT
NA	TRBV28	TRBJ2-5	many	CASSLVSGRGTQYF	TGTGCCAGCAGTTTAGTGTCCGGGCGCGGGACCCAGTACTTC
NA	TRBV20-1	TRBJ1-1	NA	CSAGLGTPNTEAFF	TGCAGTGCTGGCCTAGGGACACCGAACACTGAAGCTTTCTTT
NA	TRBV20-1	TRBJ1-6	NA	CSARGLLRSASPLHF	TGCAGTGCTAGAGGACTACTACGCTCTGCTTCACCCCTCCACTTT
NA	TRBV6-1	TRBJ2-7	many	CASRSGGASYEQYF	TGTGCCAGCAGAAGTGGCGGGGCCTCCTACGAGCAGTACTTC
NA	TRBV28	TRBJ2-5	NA	CASSFQGAGPRETKYF	TGTGCCAGCAGTTTTCAGGGGGCAGGCCCGCGGGAGACCAAGTACTTC
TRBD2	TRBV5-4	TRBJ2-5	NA	CASSLGLAGTQETQYF	TGTGCCAGCAGCTTGGGGCTAGCGGGCACCCAAGAGACCCAGTACTTC
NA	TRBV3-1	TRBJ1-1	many	CASTQRPQSGGRGAEAFF	TGTGCCAGCACCCAAAGGCCTCAGAGCGGGGGGCGTGGAGCTGAAGCTTTCTTT
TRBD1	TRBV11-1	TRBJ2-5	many	CASSPTGGPHKARETQYF	TGTGCCAGCAGCCCGACAGGGGGCCCTCATAAAGCTCGAGAGACCCAGTACTTC
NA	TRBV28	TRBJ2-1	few	CASFPRIGEEFF	TGTGCCAGCTTCCCCAGGATAGGTGAGGAGTTCTTC
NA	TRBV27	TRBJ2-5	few	CASSLNRAPVQETQYF	TGTGCCAGCAGTTTAAATCGGGCCCCGGTGCAAGAGACCCAGTACTTC
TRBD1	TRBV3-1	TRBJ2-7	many	CASSRTGVNEQYF	TGTGCCAGCAGCCGCACAGGGGTAAACGAGCAGTACTTC
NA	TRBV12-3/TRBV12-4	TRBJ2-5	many	CASNSYGVQETQYF	TGTGCCAGCAACTCATACGGGGTTCAAGAGACCCAGTACTTC
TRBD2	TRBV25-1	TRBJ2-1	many	CASSASGSYYNEQFF	TGTGCCAGCAGTGCTAGCGGGAGCTATTACAATGAGCAGTTCTTC
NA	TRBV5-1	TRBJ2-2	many	CASRQLNTGELFF	TGCGCCAGCAGACAGCTGAACACCGGGGAGCTGTTTTTT
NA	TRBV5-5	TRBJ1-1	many	CASSLAIGRNTEAFF	TGTGCCAGCAGCTTGGCCATTGGTAGGAACACTGAAGCTTTCTTT
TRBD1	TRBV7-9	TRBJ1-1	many	CASRPPLGQGANTEAFF	TGTGCCAGCAGACCCCCATTGGGACAGGGGGCGAACACTGAAGCTTTCTTT
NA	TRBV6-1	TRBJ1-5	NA	CAISSNRVGQPQHF	TGTGCCATTAGCAGCAACAGGGTTGGTCAGCCCCAGCATTTT
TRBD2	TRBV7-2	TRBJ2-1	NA	CASSFAGGGGNEQFF	TGTGCCAGCAGCTTTGCGGGGGGAGGTGGCAATGAGCAGTTCTTC
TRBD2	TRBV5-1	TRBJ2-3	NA	CAGSAGVTDTQYF	TGCGCCGGATCAGCGGGAGTCACAGATACGCAGTATTTT
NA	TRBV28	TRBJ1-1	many	CASSSARGNTEAFF	TGTGCCAGCAGTTCCGCCCGAGGGAACACTGAAGCTTTCTTT
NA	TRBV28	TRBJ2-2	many	CASSFQNTGELFF	TGTGCCAGCAGTTTTCAGAACACCGGGGAGCTGTTTTTT
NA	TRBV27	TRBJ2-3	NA	CASSPPGTLTDTQYF	TGTGCCAGCAGTCCACCCGGGACTCTCACAGATACGCAGTATTTT
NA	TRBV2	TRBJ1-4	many	CASRRGLEKLFF	TGTGCCAGCAGGAGGGGCTTAGAAAAACTGTTTTTT
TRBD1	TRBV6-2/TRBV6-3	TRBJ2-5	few	CASGEKGTGVPQETQYF	TGTGCCAGCGGGGAGAAGGGGACAGGGGTACCACAAGAGACCCAGTACTTC
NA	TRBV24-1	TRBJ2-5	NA	CATRASWFQETQYF	TGTGCCACGAGGGCTAGCTGGTTCCAAGAGACCCAGTACTTC
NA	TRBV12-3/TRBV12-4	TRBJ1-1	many	CASSLGVEAFF	TGTGCCAGCAGTTTAGGGGTTGAAGCTTTCTTT
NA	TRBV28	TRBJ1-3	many	CASSFSGNTIYF	TGTGCCAGCAGTTTTTCAGGAAACACCATATATTTT
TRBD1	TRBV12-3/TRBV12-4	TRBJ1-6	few	CASSLGQSNSPLHF	TGTGCCAGCAGTTTGGGACAGAGCAATTCACCCCTCCACTTT
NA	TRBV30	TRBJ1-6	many	CASYAGAGSPLHF	TGTGCCTCGTACGCGGGGGCGGGTTCACCCCTCCACTTT
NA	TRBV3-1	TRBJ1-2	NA	CASSAGSRANGYTF	TGTGCCAGCAGCGCCGGGTCCCGGGCCAATGGCTACACCTTC
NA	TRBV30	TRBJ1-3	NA	CAWKRSGNTIYF	TGTGCCTGGAAACGATCTGGAAACACCATATATTTT
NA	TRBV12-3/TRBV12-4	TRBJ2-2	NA	CASSPPRTNTGELFF	TGTGCCAGCAGTCCACCTAGAACGAACACCGGGGAGCTGTTTTTT
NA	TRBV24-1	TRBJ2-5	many	CATSDLGADQETQYF	TGTGCCACCAGTGATTTGGGGGCAGACCAAGAGACCCAGTACTTC
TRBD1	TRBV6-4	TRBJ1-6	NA	CASGGGAGSPLHF	TGTGCTTCAGGAGGGGGCGCAGGGTCACCCCTCCACTTT
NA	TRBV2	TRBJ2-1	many	CASSTRDEQFF	TGTGCCAGCAGTACCAGGGATGAGCAGTTCTTC
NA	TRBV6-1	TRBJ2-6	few	CASSGRYSGANVLTF	TGTGCCAGCAGTGGCCGCTACTCTGGGGCCAACGTCCTGACTTTC
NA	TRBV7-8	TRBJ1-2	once	CASSRIENYGYTF	TGTGCCAGCAGCCGAATAGAGAACTATGGCTACACCTTC
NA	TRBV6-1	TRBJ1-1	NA	CASSPSPGQGVYEAFF	TGTGCCAGCAGTCCATCACCGGGACAAGGGGTATATGAAGCTTTCTTT
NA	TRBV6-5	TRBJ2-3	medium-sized	CASSYQNTQYF	TGTGCCAGCAGTTACCAGAATACGCAGTATTTT
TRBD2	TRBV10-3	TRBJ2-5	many	CAISEPTAGVQETQYF	TGTGCCATCAGTGAGCCTACTGCGGGGGTCCAAGAGACCCAGTACTTC
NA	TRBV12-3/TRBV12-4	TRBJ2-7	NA	CASSLRGGGEQYF	TGTGCCAGCAGTTTGAGGGGGGGCGGTGAGCAGTACTTC
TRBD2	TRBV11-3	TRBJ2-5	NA	CASSPGLAGNQETQYF	TGTGCCAGCAGCCCCGGACTAGCGGGGAACCAAGAGACCCAGTACTTC
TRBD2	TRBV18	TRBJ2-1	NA	CASSPLGLAGVRNEQFF	TGTGCCAGCTCACCATTAGGACTAGCGGGAGTTAGGAATGAGCAGTTCTTC
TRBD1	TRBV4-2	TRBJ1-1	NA	CASRLDRGGAMNTEAFF	TGTGCCAGCAGGCTGGACAGGGGAGGCGCTATGAACACTGAAGCTTTCTTT
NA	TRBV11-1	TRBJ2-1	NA	CASSPAGFVLNEQFF	TGTGCCAGCAGCCCCGCGGGTTTTGTCCTCAATGAGCAGTTCTTC
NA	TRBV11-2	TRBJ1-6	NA	CASRKRAASSYNSPLHF	TGTGCCAGCAGGAAGAGGGCCGCTAGCTCCTATAATTCACCCCTCCACTTT
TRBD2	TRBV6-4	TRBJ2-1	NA	CASSESSGTGGYNEQFF	TGTGCCAGCAGTGAGTCTAGCGGGACGGGGGGCTACAATGAGCAGTTCTTC
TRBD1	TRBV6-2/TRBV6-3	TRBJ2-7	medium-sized	CASSPGTGTKRTYEQYF	TGTGCCAGCAGCCCCGGGACAGGGACGAAGAGGACCTACGAGCAGTACTTC
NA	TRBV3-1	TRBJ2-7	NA	CANSPIRVAYEQYF	TGTGCCAACAGCCCCATTAGGGTCGCTTACGAGCAGTACTTC
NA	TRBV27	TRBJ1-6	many	CASSLSVRQDQGPLHF	TGTGCCAGCAGTTTATCGGTGCGACAAGACCAGGGTCCCCTCCACTTT
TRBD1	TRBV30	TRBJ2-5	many	CAWSQGGRETQYF	TGTGCCTGGTCACAGGGGGGTCGGGAGACCCAGTACTTC
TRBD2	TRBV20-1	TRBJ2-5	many	CSGGGGEETQYF	TGCAGTGGCGGTGGGGGGGAAGAGACCCAGTACTTC